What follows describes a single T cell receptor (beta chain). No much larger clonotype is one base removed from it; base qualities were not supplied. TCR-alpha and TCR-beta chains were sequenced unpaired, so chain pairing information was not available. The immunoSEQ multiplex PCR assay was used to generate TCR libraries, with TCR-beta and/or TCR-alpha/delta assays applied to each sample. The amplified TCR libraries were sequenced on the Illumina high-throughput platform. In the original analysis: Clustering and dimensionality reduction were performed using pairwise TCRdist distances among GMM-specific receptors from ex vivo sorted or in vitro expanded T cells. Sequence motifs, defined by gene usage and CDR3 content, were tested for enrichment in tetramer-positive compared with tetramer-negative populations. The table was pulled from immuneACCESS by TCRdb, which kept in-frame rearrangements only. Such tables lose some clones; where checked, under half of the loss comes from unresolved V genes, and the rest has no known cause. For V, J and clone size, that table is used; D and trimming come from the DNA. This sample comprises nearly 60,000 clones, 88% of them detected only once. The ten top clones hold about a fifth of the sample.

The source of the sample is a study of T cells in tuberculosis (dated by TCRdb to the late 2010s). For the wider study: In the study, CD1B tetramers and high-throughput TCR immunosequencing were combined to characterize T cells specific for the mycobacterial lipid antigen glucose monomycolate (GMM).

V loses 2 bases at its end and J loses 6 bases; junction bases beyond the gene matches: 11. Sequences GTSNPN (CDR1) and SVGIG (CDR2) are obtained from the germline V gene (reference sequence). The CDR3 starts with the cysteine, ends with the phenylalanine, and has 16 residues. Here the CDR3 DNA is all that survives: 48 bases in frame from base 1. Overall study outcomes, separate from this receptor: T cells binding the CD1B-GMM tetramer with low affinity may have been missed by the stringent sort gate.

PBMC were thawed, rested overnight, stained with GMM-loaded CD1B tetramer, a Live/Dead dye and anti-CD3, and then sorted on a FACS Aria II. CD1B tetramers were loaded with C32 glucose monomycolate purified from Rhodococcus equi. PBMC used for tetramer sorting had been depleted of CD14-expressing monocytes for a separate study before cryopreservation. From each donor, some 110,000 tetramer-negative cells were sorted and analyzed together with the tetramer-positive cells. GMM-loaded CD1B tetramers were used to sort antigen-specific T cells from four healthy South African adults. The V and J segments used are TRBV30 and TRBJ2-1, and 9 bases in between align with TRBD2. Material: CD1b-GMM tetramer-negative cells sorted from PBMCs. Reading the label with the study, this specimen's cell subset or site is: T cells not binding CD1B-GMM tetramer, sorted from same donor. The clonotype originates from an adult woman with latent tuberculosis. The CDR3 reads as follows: CAWSYPQGLARNEQFF. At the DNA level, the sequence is TGTGCCTGGAGTTACCCCCAGGGACTAGCTCGCAATGAGCAGTTCTTC.